Listed below are T cell receptor beta chains from one sample, sequenced in a study of shared clonotypes between healthy human individuals. Clones were sequenced by immunoSEQ multiplex PCR, and TCRdb holds only the in-frame ones, with some missing. Of over a million clones listed, about four fifths were seen once; the top ten hold around 0.61%. Sequenced input: memory CD4+ T cells from PBMCs. These receptors all come from a man aged 18-30 years in good health. Some clones in this sample may be carry-over from other donors' samples. CDR3s include the opening cysteine and the closing phenylalanine or tryptophan. Each record gives: V gene, D gene, J gene, clone size, CDR3 DNA, CDR3 protein. A D gene is named only where the DNA matches it firmly. Clone size is shown for a subset of rows, as once, few, many or a class of expanded clone.

v_gene: TRBV19
d_gene: NA
j_gene: TRBJ1-2
abundance: NA
CDR3nt: TGTGCCAGTAGTCTGGGGGAAAACTATGGCTACACCTTC
CDR3aa: CASSLGENYGYTF

v_gene: TRBV6-1
d_gene: TRBD1
j_gene: TRBJ2-7
abundance: NA
CDR3nt: TGTGCCAGCAGAACAGGGGGTATCGTCCACGAGCAGTACTTC
CDR3aa: CASRTGGIVHEQYF

v_gene: TRBV7-9
d_gene: TRBD1
j_gene: TRBJ1-2
abundance: NA
CDR3nt: TGTGCCAGCAGCTTCCCTCAGGGGGCCCGCGGCTACACCTTC
CDR3aa: CASSFPQGARGYTF

v_gene: TRBV5-1
d_gene: TRBD2
j_gene: TRBJ2-3
abundance: NA
CDR3nt: TGCGCCAGCAGCCCATCCCCGGGGACTAGCGGACTCACAGATACGCAGTATTTT
CDR3aa: CASSPSPGTSGLTDTQYF

v_gene: TRBV6-1
d_gene: NA
j_gene: TRBJ1-5
abundance: once
CDR3nt: TGTGCCAGCAGTGAAGGCTGGGGCTATAGCAATCAGCCCCAGCATTTT
CDR3aa: CASSEGWGYSNQPQHF

v_gene: TRBV9
d_gene: NA
j_gene: TRBJ1-3
abundance: NA
CDR3nt: TGTGCCAGCAGCGGGACGGAGTCTTACTCTGGAAACACCATATATTTT
CDR3aa: CASSGTESYSGNTIYF

v_gene: TRBV7-9
d_gene: NA
j_gene: TRBJ2-3
abundance: NA
CDR3nt: TGTGCCAGCAGTCACGGTGATGGGGGCAGCACAGATACGCAGTATTTT
CDR3aa: CASSHGDGGSTDTQYF

v_gene: TRBV9
d_gene: TRBD2
j_gene: TRBJ2-3
abundance: NA
CDR3nt: TGTGCCAGCAGCGTAGGGGGACTAGCGTTTGGGACAGATACGCAGTATTTT
CDR3aa: CASSVGGLAFGTDTQYF

v_gene: TRBV6-5
d_gene: TRBD1
j_gene: TRBJ2-1
abundance: once
CDR3nt: TGTGCCAGCAGATGGGGACAGGGTTCGGATGAGCAGTTCTTC
CDR3aa: CASRWGQGSDEQFF

v_gene: TRBV5-1
d_gene: NA
j_gene: TRBJ1-1
abundance: few
CDR3nt: TGCGCCAGCAGCTCCGCCCCGCCCGGGACTGAAGCTTTCTTT
CDR3aa: CASSSAPPGTEAFF

v_gene: TRBV28
d_gene: TRBD1
j_gene: TRBJ1-5
abundance: NA
CDR3nt: TGTGCCAGCCTGGAAGACAGGGGGAATCAGCCCCAGCATTTT
CDR3aa: CASLEDRGNQPQHF

v_gene: TRBV5-8
d_gene: NA
j_gene: TRBJ2-2
abundance: few
CDR3nt: TGTGCCAGCAGCTTGAAAACCAATCTAAACACCGGGGAGCTGTTTTTT
CDR3aa: CASSLKTNLNTGELFF

v_gene: TRBV5-1
d_gene: NA
j_gene: TRBJ2-3
abundance: NA
CDR3nt: TGCGCCAGCAGCTTGGACCCAGGGGTGGATACGCAGTATTTT
CDR3aa: CASSLDPGVDTQYF

v_gene: TRBV6-1
d_gene: TRBD1
j_gene: TRBJ2-1
abundance: NA
CDR3nt: TGTGCCAGCAGCTTTCGGGACAGAACCAATGAGCAGTTCTTC
CDR3aa: CASSFRDRTNEQFF

v_gene: TRBV21-1
d_gene: NA
j_gene: TRBJ1-2
abundance: few
CDR3nt: TGTGCCAGCAGCAAAGTTCCGTGTTGGGGTGGCTACACCTTC
CDR3aa: CASSKVPCWGGYTF

v_gene: TRBV11-1
d_gene: TRBD2
j_gene: TRBJ2-1
abundance: NA
CDR3nt: TGTGCCAGCGGAAGCGGGAGTTACAATGAGCAGTTCTTC
CDR3aa: CASGSGSYNEQFF

v_gene: TRBV27
d_gene: NA
j_gene: TRBJ2-7
abundance: NA
CDR3nt: TGTGCCAGCAGTTTATTGGCAGGGCGATTCTACGAGCAGTACTTC
CDR3aa: CASSLLAGRFYEQYF

v_gene: TRBV2
d_gene: NA
j_gene: TRBJ2-7
abundance: few
CDR3nt: TGTGCCAGCAGTAAGGAGATAGCGGACTCCTACGAGCAGTACTTC
CDR3aa: CASSKEIADSYEQYF

v_gene: TRBV9
d_gene: TRBD2
j_gene: TRBJ2-1
abundance: NA
CDR3nt: TGTGCCAGCAGCGTCCCCCTAGCGGGAGTCAATGAGCAGTTCTTC
CDR3aa: CASSVPLAGVNEQFF

v_gene: TRBV5-4
d_gene: NA
j_gene: TRBJ2-7
abundance: NA
CDR3nt: TGTGCCAGCAGCACTGGGGTACAGGTAGCCGGCGAGCAGTACTTC
CDR3aa: CASSTGVQVAGEQYF